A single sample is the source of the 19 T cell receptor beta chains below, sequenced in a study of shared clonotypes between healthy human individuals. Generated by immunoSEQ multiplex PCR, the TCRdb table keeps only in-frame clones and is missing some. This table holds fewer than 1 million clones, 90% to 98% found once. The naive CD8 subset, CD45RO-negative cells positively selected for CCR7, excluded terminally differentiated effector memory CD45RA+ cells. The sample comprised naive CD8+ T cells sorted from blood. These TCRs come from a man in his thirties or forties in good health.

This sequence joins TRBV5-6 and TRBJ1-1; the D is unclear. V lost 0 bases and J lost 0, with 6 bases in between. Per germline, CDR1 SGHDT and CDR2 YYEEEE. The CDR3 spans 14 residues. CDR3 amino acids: CASSLAAMNTEAFF. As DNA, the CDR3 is TGTGCCAGCAGCTTGGCCGCCATGAACACTGAAGCTTTCTTT.

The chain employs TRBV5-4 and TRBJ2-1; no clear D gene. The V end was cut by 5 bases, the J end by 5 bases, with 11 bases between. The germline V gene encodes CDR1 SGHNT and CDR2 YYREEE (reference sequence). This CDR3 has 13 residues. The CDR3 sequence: CASSLPDNNEQFF. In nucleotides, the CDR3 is TGTGCCAGCAGTCTTCCCGATAACAATGAGCAGTTCTTC.

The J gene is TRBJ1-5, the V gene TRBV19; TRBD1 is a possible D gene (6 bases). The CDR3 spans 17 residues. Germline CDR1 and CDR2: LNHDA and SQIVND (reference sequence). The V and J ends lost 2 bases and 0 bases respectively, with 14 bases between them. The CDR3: CASSIKGGRYSNQPQHF. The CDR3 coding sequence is TGTGCCAGTAGTATAAAGGGGGGACGGTATAGCAATCAGCCCCAGCATTTT.

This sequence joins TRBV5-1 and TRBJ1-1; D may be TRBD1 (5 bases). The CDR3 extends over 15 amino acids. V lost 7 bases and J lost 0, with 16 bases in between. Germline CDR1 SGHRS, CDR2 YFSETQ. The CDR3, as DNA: TGCGCCAGCGCCCTCACCGACAGCGTGAACACTGAAGCTTTCTTT. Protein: CASALTDSVNTEAFF.

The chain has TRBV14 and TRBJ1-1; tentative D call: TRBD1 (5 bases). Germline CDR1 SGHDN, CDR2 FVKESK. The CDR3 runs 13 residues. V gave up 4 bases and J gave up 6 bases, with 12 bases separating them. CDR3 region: CASSPWDVPEAFF. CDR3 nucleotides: TGTGCCAGCAGCCCCTGGGACGTACCTGAAGCTTTCTTT.

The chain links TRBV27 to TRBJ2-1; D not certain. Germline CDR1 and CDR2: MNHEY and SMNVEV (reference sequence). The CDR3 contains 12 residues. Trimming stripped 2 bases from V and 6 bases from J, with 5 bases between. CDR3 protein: CASSLAANEQFF. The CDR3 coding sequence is TGTGCCAGCAGTTTAGCGGCCAATGAGCAGTTCTTC.

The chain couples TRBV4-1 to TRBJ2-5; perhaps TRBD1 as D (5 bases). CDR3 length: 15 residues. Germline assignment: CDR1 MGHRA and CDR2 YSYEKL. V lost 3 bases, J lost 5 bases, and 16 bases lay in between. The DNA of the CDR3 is TGCGCCAGCAGCCAGGCAGGGCGAGAGTGGGAGACCCAGTACTTC. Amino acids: CASSQAGREWETQYF.

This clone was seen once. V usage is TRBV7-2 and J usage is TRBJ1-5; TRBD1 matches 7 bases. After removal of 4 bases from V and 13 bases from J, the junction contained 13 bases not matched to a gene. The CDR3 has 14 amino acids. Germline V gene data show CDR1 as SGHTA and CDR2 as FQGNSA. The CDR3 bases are TGTGCCAGCAGCTCGACAGGGCCGGGCTGGGGTCAGCATTTT. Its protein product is CASSSTGPGWGQHF.

CDR3 sequence (DNA): TGTGCCAGCAGCTTAGAGACTAGCGGGAGTTACGAGCAGTACTTC. It specifies CASSLETSGSYEQYF. The V call is TRBV7-9, the J call TRBJ2-7, with 12 bases identical to TRBD2. The CDR3 has 15 residues. CDR1 and CDR2 (germline): SEHNR, FQNEAQ (reference sequence). V lost 1 base and J lost 4; bases outside the gene matches: 2. The whole variable domain, remainder taken from reference TRBV7-9 and TRBJ2-7, is DTGVSQNPRHKITKRGQNVTFRCDPISEHNRLYWYRQTLGQGPEFLTYFQNEAQLEKSRLLSDRFSAERPKGSFSTLEIQRTEQGDSAMYLCASSLETSGSYEQYFGPGTRLTVT.

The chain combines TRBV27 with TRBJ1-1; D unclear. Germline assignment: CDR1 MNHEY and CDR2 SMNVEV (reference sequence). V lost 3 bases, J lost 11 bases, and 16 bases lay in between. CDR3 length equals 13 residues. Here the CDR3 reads CASSLGRYRVAFF. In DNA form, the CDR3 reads TGTGCCAGCAGTTTGGGCAGGTATAGGGTGGCTTTCTTT.

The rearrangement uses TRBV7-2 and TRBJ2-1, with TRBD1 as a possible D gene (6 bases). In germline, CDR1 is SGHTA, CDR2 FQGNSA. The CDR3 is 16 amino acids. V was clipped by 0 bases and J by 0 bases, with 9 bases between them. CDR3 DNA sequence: TGTGCCAGCAGCTTAGCACTGGACAGCTCCTACAATGAGCAGTTCTTC. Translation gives CASSLALDSSYNEQFF.

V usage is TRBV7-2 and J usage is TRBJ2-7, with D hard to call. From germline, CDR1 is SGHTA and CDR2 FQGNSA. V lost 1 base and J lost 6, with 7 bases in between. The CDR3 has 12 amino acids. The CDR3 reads CASSLGPLEQYF. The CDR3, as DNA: TGTGCCAGCAGCTTAGGCCCTCTCGAGCAGTACTTC.

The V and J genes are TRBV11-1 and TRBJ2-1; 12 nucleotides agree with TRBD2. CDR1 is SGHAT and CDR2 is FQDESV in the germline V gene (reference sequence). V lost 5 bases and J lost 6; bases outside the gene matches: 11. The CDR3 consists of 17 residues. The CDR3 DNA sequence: TGTGCCAGCAGCGGGCTAGCGGGAGGGGTAGGGGGCAATGAGCAGTTCTTC. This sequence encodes CASSGLAGGVGGNEQFF.

The CDR3 coding sequence is TGTGCCAGCAGTCTCCGGACTAGCGGGGGCTACGAGCAGTACTTC. Protein: CASSLRTSGGYEQYF. The chain employs TRBV27 and TRBJ2-7; 13 bases fit TRBD2. After removal of 5 bases from V and 3 bases from J, the junction contained 4 bases not matched to a gene. There are 15 residues in the CDR3. Germline CDR1 is MNHEY and CDR2 is SMNVEV (reference sequence).

CDR3 sequence reads: CASRKKRGTEQFF. DNA of the CDR3: TGTGCCAGCAGAAAGAAGCGGGGTACTGAGCAGTTCTTC. The chain has TRBV9 and TRBJ2-1, with 7 bases that match TRBD2. CDR3 size: 13 residues. The V gene end was trimmed by 5 bases and the J gene end by 9 bases; junction bases not matched to a gene: 8. Germline-derived CDR1 and CDR2 are SGDLS and YYNGEE.

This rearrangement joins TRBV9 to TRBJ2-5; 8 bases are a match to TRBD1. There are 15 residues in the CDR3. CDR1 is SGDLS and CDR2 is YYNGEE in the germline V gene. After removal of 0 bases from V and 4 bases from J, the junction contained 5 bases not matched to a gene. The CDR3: CASSVGAGGLETQYF. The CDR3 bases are TGTGCCAGCAGCGTAGGAGCAGGGGGCTTAGAGACCCAGTACTTC.

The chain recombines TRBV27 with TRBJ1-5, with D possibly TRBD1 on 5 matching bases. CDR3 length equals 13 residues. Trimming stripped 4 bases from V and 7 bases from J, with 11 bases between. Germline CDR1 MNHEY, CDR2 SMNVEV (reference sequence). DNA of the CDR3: TGTGCCAGCAGTTATCAGGGTAACCAGCCCCAGCATTTT. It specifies CASSYQGNQPQHF.

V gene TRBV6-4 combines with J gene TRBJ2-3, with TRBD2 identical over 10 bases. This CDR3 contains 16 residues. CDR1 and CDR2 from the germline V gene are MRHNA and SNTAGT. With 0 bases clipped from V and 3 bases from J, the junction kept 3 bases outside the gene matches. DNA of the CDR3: TGTGCCAGCAGTGACTCGGCTAGCGGGAGTACAGATACGCAGTATTTT. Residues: CASSDSASGSTDTQYF.

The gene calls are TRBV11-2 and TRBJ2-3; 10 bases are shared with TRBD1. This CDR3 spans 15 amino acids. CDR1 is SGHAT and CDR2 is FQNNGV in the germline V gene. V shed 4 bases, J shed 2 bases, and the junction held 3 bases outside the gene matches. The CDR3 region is CASSWTGGSTDTQYF. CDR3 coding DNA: TGTGCCAGCAGCTGGACAGGGGGATCCACAGATACGCAGTATTTT.